This entry is about one T cell receptor beta chain. Its antigen is undetermined. The sample belongs to a study of T cell responses to AZD1222 COVID-19 vaccine. Sequencing was performed with immunoSEQ multiplex PCR; in TCRdb, only in-frame clones are kept and a portion is missing. The sample shows about 150,000 clones, about nine tenths of them seen only once. Both about-4-week and about-12-week second-dose recipients were combined. The CDR3 loop spans 14 amino acids. After removal of 3 bases from V and 12 bases from J, the junction contained 14 bases not matched to a gene. The germline V gene has CDR1 SGHRS and CDR2 YFSETQ. Study-wide findings and caveats: Receipt of two AZD1222 doses was followed by a rise in Spike-specific TCR breadth and depth.

V usage is TRBV5-1 and J usage is TRBJ2-7; 8 bases fit TRBD1. Sequencing used peripheral blood, obtained 28 days after the second AZD1222 dose. This TCR derives from an adult who received the AZD1222 COVID-19 vaccine. The CDR3 DNA reads as TGCGCCAGCAGCTCAGGGACAGGTTATACCTTCGCGTACTTC. It specifies CASSSGTGYTFAYF.